This TCR beta chain was profiled in a study of blood T cell repertoires in COVID-19. Study-wide background: COVID-19 samples collected from the United States, Italy and Spain covered acute and convalescent phases. The analysed material was cDNA or gDNA that came from T cells, B-cell-depleted T cells, or PBMCs.

Original data processing: Estimates of nucleated cell counts were drawn from the amplification of reference gene primers. Libraries were prepared by immunoSEQ multiplex PCR; TCRdb keeps only in-frame clonotypes and omits some of them. D and trimming come from the DNA, and the V and J calls and clone size come from that table. This table has more than 200,000 clones, 88% appearing once. The CDR3 covers 16 residues. V shed 1 base and J 5 bases; nucleotides not matched to a gene: 4. CDR1 and CDR2 (germline): LGHNT, FRNRAP. Sample: peripheral blood. This receptor was identified in a man between 70 and 80 years old with acute or convalescent COVID-19. The chain uses TRBV12-5 and TRBJ2-5; 13 bases map to TRBD2. The CDR3 DNA sequence: TGTGCTAGTGGTTTGGGACTAGCGGGAGGAGAGGAGACCCAGTACTTC. Translation gives CASGLGLAGGEETQYF.